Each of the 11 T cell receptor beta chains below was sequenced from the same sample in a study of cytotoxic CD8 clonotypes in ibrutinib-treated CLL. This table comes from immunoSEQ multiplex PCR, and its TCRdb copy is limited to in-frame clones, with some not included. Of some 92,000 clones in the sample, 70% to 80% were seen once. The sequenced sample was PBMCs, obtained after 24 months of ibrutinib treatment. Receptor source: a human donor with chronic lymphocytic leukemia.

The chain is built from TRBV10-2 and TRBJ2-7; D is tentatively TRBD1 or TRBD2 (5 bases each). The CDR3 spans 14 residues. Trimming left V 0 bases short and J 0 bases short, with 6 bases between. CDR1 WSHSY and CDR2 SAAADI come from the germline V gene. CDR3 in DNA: TGCGCCAGCAGTGAGTCTGGGGGCTCCTACGAGCAGTACTTC. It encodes CASSESGGSYEQYF.

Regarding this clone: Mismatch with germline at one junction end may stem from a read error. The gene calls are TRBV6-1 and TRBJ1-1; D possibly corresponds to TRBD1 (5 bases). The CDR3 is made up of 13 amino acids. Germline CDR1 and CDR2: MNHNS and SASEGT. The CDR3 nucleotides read TGTGCCAGCAGGGAAGTCAGGGACACTGAAGCTTTCTTT. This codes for CASREVRDTEAFF.

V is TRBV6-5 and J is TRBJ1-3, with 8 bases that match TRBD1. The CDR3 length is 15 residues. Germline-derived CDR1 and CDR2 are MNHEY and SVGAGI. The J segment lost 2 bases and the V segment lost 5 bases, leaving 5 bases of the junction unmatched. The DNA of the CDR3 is TGTGCCAGCAGTCCAGGGGGCTCTGCTGGAAACACCATATATTTT. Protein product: CASSPGGSAGNTIYF.

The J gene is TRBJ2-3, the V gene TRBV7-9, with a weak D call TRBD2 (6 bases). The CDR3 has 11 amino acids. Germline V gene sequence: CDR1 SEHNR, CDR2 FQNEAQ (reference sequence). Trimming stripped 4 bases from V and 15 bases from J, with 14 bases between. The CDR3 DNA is TGTGCCAGCAGCTGGACTATCCACCCATATTTT. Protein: CASSWTIHPYF.

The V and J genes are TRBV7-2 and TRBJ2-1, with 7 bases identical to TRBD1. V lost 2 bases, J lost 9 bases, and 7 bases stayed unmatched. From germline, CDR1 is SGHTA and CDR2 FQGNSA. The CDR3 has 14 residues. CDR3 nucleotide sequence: TGTGCCAGCAGCTTAACCCAGGGGGTGGTTGAGCAGTTCTTC. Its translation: CASSLTQGVVEQFF.

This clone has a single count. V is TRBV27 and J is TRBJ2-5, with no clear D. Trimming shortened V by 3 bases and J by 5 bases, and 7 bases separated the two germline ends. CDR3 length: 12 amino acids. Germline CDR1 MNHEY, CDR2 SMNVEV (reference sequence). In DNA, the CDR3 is TGTGCCAGCAGTTTCAACGGCGAGACCCAGTACTTC. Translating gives CASSFNGETQYF.

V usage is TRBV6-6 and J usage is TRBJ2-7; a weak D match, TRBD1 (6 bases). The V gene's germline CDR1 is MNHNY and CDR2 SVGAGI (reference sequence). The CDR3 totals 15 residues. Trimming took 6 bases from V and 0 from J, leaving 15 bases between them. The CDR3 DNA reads TGTGCCAGCAGATCCGACCGGGACAACTCCTACGAGCAGTACTTC. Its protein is CASRSDRDNSYEQYF.

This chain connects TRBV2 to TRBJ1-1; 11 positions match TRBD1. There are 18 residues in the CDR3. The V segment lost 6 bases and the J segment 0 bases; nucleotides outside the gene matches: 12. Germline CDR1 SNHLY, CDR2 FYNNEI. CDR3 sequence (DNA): TGTGCCAGCAGCTTGGAGGGGACAGGGGGTTTCATGAACACTGAAGCTTTCTTT. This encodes CASSLEGTGGFMNTEAFF.

In DNA, the CDR3 is TGCGCCAGCAGCCAGGAACATGAAAGCAATCAGCCCCAGCATTTT. Translated: CASSQEHESNQPQHF. The chain uses TRBV4-1 and TRBJ1-5; D is unresolved. CDR1 and CDR2 (germline): MGHRA, YSYEKL. CDR3 length: 15 amino acids. V lost 3 bases and J lost 1, with 10 bases in between.

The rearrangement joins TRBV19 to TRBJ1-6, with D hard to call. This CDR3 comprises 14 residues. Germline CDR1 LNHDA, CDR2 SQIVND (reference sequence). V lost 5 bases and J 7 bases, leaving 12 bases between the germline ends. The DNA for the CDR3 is TGTGCCAGTAGTTATAGGGTAGCCAATTCACCCCTCCACTTT. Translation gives CASSYRVANSPLHF.

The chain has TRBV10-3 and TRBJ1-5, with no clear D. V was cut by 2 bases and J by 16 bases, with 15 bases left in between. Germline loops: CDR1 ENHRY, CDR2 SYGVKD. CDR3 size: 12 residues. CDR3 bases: TGTGCCATCAGTGAGGGAGGGTTTATGCGACATTTT. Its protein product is CAISEGGFMRHF.